The rows below give T cell receptor beta chains drawn from one sample of a study of shared clonotypes between healthy human individuals. This table comes from immunoSEQ multiplex PCR, and its TCRdb copy is limited to in-frame clones, with some not included. The table lists roughly 530,000 clones, about 95% of them singletons. Sequencing input: naive CD4+ T cells sorted from blood. The receptors here all came from a young woman in good health. Each CDR3 is given without its conserved first and last residue. Fields, in order: V gene, J gene, CDR3 protein.

>TRBV5-1|TRBJ1-4
ASSPQGSGKKLF
>TRBV5-5|TRBJ1-2
ASNLPGYTDYGYT
>TRBV11-2|TRBJ2-7
ASSLEGRRTYEQY
>TRBV27|TRBJ2-1
ASRTLPGHEQF
>TRBV7-1|TRBJ2-5
ASSLQGLETQY
>TRBV10-3|TRBJ1-2
AISEGTAPNYGYT
>TRBV6-5|TRBJ1-2
ASRVGDRVYGYT
>TRBV28|TRBJ2-7
ASGNMGQGGFEQY
>TRBV4-1|TRBJ2-7
ASSRPGGVDEQY
>TRBV30|TRBJ1-6
AWRSGRVSSPLH
>TRBV18|TRBJ1-3
ASSPQDRGLGNTIY
>TRBV7-6|TRBJ2-5
ASSLSRGSGTQETQY
>TRBV2|TRBJ2-7
ASLQGSSYEQY
>TRBV7-3|TRBJ2-7
ASSLGPAGSSYEQY
>TRBV7-2|TRBJ2-3
ASSLRSDTDTQY
>TRBV10-3|TRBJ2-3
AIRQIAGGPMADTQY
>TRBV6-6|TRBJ1-1
ASSYDRTEAF
>TRBV28|TRBJ2-7
ASSFLWDRDRGSYEQY
>TRBV7-9|TRBJ1-4
ASSSSGKEKLF
>TRBV7-2|NA
ASSQEGPASYEQY
>TRBV28|TRBJ1-3
ASSNQQGAGDTIY
>TRBV7-2|TRBJ2-7
ASSLLDRRGEQY
>TRBV5-8|TRBJ2-7
ASSLSGYRYEQY
>TRBV7-9|TRBJ2-7
ASSFGTGSDEQY
>TRBV6-5|TRBJ2-7
ASSEVGQGC
>TRBV2|NA
ASSDPGLAHYEQY
>TRBV5-1|TRBJ2-7
ASSLARDSGAYEQY
>TRBV10-3|TRBJ1-1
AISNGQGTAEAF
>TRBV2|TRBJ2-7
ASTRDSPYEQY
>TRBV7-6|NA
ASSLERVSSYEQY
>TRBV7-2|TRBJ2-1
ASSSLNEQF
>TRBV28|TRBJ1-5
ASSPRTGGDQPQH
>TRBV28|TRBJ2-2
ASSLVGPTTSQSGELF
>TRBV7-9|NA
ASSSWTAYEQY
>TRBV20-1|TRBJ1-1
SASWQLEAF
>TRBV7-3|TRBJ2-2
ASSLSPHTGELF
>TRBV28|TRBJ2-5
ASRPRGQGSETQY
>TRBV7-9|TRBJ2-7
ASSLGRASGRDHEQY
>TRBV5-1|TRBJ1-2
ASSLGQGPYGYT
>TRBV6-5|TRBJ1-5
ASSWDSSNQPQH
>TRBV28|TRBJ2-7
ASIQDPGLAGEDEQY